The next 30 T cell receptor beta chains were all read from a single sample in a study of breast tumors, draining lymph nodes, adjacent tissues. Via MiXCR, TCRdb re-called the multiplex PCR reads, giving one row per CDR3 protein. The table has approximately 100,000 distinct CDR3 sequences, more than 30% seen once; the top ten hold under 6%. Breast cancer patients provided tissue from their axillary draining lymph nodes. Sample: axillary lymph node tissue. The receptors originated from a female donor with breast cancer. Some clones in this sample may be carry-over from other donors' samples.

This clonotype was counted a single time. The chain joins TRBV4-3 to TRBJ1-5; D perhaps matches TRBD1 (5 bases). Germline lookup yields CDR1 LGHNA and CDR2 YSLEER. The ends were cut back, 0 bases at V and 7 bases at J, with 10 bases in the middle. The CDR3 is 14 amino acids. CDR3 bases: TGCGCCAGCAGCCAAGATCGGGGGGGGCAGCCCCAGCATTTT. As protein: CASSQDRGGQPQHF.

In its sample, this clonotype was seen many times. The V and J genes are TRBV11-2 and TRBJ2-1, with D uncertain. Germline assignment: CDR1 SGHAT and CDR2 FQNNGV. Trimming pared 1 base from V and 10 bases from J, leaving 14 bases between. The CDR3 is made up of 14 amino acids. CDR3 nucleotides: TGTGCCAGCAGCTTAGGGGCCGTTCCCTGGGAGCAGTTCTTC. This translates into CASSLGAVPWEQFF.

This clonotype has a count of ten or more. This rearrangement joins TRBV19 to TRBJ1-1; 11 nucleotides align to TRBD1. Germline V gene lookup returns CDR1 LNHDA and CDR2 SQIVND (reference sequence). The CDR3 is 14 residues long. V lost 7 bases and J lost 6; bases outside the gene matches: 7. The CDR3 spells CASIGQGARAEAFF. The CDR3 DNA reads TGTGCCAGTATCGGACAGGGGGCTAGAGCTGAAGCTTTCTTT. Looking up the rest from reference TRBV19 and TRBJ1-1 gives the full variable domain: DGGITQSPKYLFRKEGQNVTLSCEQNLNHDAMYWYRQDPGQGLRLIYYSQIVNDFQKGDIAEGYSVSREKKESFPLTVTSAQKNPTAFYLCASIGQGARAEAFFGQGTRLTVV.

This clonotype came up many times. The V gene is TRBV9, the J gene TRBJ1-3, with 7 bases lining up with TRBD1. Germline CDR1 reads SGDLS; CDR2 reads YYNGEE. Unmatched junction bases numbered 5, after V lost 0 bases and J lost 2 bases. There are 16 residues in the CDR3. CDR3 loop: CASSVGDRATGNTIYF. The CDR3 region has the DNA TGTGCCAGCAGCGTAGGCGACAGGGCGACTGGAAACACCATATATTTT.

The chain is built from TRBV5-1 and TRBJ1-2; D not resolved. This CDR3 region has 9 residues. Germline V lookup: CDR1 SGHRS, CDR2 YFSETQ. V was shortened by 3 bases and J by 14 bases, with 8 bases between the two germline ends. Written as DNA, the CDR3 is TGCGCCAGCAGCTCAAGCGGAACCTTC. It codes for CASSSSGTF.

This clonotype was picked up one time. The chain's CDR3 is CAWSVGTGGRGIYEQYF. The CDR3 DNA reads TGTGCCTGGAGTGTCGGGACAGGGGGTAGGGGCATCTACGAGCAGTACTTC. The chain has TRBV30 and TRBJ2-7, with 11 positions matching TRBD1. The CDR3 has 17 amino acids. J gave up 3 bases and V 0 bases, and 10 bases lay outside the gene matches. Germline V gives CDR1 GTSNPN, CDR2 SVGIG (reference sequence).

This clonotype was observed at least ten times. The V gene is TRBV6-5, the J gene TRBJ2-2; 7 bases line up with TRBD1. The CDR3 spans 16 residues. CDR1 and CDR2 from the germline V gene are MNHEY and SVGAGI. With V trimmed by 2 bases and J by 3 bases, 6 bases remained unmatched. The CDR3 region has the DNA TGTGCCAGCAGTTACCAAGACAGGGTTGACACCGGGGAGCTGTTTTTT. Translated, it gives CASSYQDRVDTGELFF.

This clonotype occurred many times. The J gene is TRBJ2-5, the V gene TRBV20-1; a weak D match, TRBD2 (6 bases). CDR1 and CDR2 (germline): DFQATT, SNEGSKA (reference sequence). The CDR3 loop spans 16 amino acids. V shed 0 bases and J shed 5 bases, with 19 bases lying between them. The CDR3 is CSARDSMEGAWETQYF. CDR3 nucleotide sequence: TGCAGTGCTAGAGATTCGATGGAGGGCGCATGGGAGACCCAGTACTTC.

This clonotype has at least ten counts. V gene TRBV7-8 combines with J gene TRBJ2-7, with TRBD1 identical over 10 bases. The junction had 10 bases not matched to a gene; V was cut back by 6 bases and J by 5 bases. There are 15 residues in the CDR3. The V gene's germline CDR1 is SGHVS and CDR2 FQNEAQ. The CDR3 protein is CASRSPGQGNDEQYF. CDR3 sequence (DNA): TGTGCCAGCAGGTCACCGGGACAGGGGAACGACGAGCAGTACTTC.

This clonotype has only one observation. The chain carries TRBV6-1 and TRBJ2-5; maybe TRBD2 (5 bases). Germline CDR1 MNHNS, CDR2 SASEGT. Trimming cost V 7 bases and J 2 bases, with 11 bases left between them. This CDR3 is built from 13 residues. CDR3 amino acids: CASNVARQETQYF. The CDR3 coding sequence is TGTGCCAGCAATGTAGCGCGACAAGAGACCCAGTACTTC.

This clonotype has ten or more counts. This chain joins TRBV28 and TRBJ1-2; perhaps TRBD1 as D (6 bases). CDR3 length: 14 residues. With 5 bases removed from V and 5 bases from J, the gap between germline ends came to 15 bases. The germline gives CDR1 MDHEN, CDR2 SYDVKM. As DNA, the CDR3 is TGTGCCAGCAGTATCTCAGGGGATAGGTATGGCTACACCTTC. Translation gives CASSISGDRYGYTF.

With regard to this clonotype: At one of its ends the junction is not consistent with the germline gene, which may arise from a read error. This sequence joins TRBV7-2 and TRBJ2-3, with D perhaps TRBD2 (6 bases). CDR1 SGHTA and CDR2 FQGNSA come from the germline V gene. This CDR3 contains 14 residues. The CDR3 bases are TGCGCCAGCAGCTACCTGGGGCGGGACCCGACGCAGTATTTT. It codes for CASSYLGRDPTQYF.

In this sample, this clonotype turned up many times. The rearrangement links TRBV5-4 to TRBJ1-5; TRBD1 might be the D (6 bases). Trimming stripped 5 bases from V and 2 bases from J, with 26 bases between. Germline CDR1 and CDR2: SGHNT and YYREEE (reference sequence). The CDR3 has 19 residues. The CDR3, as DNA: TGTGCCAGCAGTCCTCGGGACATCTCTCTAAGAAGCGGCAATCAGCCCCAGCATTTT. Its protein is CASSPRDISLRSGNQPQHF.

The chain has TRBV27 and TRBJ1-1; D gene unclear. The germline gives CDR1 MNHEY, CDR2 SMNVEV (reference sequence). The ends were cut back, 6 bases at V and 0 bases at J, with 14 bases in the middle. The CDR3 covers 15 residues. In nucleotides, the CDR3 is TGTGCCAGCAGGCCTTTGTGGAGACTGAACACTGAAGCTTTCTTT. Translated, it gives CASRPLWRLNTEAFF.

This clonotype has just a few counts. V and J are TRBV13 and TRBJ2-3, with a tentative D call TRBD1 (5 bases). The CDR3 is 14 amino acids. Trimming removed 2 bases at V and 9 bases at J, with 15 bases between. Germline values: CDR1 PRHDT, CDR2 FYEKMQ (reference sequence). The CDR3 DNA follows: TGTGCCAGCAGCTTACGACTCGCCTCAGGGACGCAGTATTTT. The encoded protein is CASSLRLASGTQYF. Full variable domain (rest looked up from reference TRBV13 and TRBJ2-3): AAGVIQSPRHLIKEKRETATLKCYPIPRHDTVYWYQQGPGQDPQFLISFYEKMQSDKGSIPDRFSAQQFSDYHSELNMSSLELGDSALYFCASSLRLASGTQYFGPGTRLTVL.

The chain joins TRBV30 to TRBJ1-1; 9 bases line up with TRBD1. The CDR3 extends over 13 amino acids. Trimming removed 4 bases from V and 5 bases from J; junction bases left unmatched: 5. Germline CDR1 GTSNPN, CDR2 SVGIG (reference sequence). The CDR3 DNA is TGTGCCTGGACGGGACAGGGATGGACTGAAGCTTTCTTT. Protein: CAWTGQGWTEAFF.

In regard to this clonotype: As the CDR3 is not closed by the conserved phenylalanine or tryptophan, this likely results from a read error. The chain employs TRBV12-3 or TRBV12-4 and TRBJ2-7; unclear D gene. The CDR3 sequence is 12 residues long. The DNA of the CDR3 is TGTGCCAGCAGTTTTTCCGATTACGGGCAGTACCTC. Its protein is CASSFSDYGQYL.

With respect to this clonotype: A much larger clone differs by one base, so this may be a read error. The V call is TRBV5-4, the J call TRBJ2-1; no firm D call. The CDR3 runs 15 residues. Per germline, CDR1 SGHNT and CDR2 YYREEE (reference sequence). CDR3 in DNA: TGTGCCAGCAGCTTGGTCCTGAGCTCCTACAAGGAGCAGTTCTTC. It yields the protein CASSLVLSSYKEQFF.

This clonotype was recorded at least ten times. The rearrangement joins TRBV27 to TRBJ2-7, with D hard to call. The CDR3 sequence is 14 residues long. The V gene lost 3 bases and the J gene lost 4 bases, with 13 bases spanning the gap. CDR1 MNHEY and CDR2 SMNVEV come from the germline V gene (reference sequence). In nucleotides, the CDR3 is TGTGCCAGCAGTTTCATAGGCCCCGGGTACGAGCAGTACTTC. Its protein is CASSFIGPGYEQYF.

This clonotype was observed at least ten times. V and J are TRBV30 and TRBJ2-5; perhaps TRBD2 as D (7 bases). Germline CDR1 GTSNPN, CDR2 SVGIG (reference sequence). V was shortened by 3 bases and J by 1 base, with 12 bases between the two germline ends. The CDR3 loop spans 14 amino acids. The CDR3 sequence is CAWRPGGPQETQYF. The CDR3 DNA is TGTGCCTGGAGGCCCGGGGGGCCCCAAGAGACCCAGTACTTC.

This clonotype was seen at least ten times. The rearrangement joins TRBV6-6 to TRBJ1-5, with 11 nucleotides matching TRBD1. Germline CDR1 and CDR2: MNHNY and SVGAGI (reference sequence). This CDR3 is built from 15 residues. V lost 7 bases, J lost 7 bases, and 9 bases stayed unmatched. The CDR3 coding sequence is TGTGCCAGCACACAGGACAGGGGGCAATGGCAGCCCCAGCATTTT. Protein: CASTQDRGQWQPQHF.

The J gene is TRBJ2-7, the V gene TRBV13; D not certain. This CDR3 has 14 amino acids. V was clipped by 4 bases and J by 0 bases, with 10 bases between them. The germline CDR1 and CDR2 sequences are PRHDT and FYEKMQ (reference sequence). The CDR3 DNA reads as TGTGCCAGCAGCTCCCATTCGAGCTCCTACGAGCAGTACGTC. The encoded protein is CASSSHSSSYEQYV.

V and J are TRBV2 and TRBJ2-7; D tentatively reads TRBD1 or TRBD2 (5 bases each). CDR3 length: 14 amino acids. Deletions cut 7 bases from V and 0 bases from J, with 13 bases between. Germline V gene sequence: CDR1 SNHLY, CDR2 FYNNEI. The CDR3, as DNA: TGTGCCAGCACCCGGGACCTCCGCTCCTACGAGCAGTACTTC. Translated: CASTRDLRSYEQYF.

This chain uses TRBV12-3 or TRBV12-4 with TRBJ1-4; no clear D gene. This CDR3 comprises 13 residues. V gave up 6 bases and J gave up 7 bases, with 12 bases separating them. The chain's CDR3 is CASSEQLSEKLFF. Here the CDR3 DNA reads TGTGCCAGCAGCGAACAACTTTCTGAAAAACTGTTTTTT.

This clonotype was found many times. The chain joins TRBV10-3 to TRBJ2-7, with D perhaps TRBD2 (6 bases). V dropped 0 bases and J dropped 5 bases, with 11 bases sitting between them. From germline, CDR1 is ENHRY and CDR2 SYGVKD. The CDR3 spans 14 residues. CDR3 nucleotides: TGTGCCATCAGTGAGTCCGTTGGGGGGAACGAGCAGTACTTC. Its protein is CAISESVGGNEQYF.

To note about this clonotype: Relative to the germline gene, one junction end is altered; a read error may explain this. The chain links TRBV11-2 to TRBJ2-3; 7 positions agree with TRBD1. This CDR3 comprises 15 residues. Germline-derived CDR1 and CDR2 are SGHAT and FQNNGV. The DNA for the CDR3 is TGTGCCAGCAGCTCGACAGGGCACGCCACAGATACGCGGTATTTT. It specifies CASSSTGHATDTRYF.

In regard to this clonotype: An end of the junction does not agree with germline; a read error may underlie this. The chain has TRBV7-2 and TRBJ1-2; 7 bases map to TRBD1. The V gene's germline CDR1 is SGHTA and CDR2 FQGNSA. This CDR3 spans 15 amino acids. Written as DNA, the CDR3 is TGCGCCGGCAGCCCTAAGACAGGGTTTGGCTATGGCTACACCTTC. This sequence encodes CAGSPKTGFGYGYTF. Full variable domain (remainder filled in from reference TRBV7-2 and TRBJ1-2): GAGVSQSPSNKVTEKGKDVELRCDPISGHTALYWYRQSLGQGLEFLIYFQGNSAPDKSGLPSDRFSAERTGGSVSTLTIQRTQQEDSAVYLCAGSPKTGFGYGYTFGSGTRLTVV.

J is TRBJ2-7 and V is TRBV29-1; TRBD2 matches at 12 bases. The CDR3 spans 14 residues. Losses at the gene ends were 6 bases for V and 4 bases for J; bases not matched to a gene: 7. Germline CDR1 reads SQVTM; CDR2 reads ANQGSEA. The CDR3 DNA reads TGCAGCGTCTTAGGACTAGCGGGGATGTACGAGCAGTACTTC. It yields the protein CSVLGLAGMYEQYF.

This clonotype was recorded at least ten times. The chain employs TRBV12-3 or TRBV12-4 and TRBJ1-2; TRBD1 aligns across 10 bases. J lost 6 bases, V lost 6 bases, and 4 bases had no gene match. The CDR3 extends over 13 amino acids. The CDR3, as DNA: TGTGCCAGCAGACCGACAGGGGGCAATGGCTACACCTTC. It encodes CASRPTGGNGYTF.

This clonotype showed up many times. The CDR3 reads CASRRAGAPNEQFF. The CDR3 DNA reads TGTGCCAGCAGGCGGGCGGGGGCCCCTAATGAGCAGTTCTTC. The chain is built from TRBV12-3 or TRBV12-4 and TRBJ2-1, with TRBD2 as a possible D gene (7 bases). Trimming removed 6 bases from V and 7 bases from J, with 16 bases in between. There are 14 residues in the CDR3.